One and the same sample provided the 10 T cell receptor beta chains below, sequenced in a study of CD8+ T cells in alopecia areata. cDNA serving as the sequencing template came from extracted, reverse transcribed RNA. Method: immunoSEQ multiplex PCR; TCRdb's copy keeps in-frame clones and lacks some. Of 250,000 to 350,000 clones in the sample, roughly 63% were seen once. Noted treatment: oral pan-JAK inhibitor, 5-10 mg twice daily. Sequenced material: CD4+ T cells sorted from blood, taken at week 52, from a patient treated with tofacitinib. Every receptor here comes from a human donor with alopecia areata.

CDR3 in DNA: TGTGCCTGGAGTGTACGGGAAGAGGACTACACCTTC. Protein: CAWSVREEDYTF. The genes are TRBV30 and TRBJ1-2; D gene uncertain. Trimming took off 0 bases at V and 10 bases at J, with 12 bases between the two ends. In germline, CDR1 is GTSNPN, CDR2 SVGIG (reference sequence). This CDR3 spans 12 amino acids.

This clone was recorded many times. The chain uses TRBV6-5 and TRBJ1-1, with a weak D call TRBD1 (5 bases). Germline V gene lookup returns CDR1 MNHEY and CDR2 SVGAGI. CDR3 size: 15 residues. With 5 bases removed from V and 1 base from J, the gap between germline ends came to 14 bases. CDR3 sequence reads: CASSPPGTWNTEAFF. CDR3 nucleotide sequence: TGTGCCAGCAGTCCCCCAGGGACCTGGAACACTGAAGCTTTCTTT.

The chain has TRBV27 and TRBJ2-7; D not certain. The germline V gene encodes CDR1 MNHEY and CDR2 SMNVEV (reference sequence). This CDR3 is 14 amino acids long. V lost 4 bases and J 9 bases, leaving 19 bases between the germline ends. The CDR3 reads CASSSSLAALGQYF. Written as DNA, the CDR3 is TGTGCCAGCAGTTCATCATTAGCCGCCCTAGGGCAGTACTTC.

Here the CDR3 DNA reads TGTGCCAGCAGCCCGCGGACAGGGACCGCCTTAGGGAACATTCAGTACTTC. It specifies CASSPRTGTALGNIQYF. This chain links TRBV9 with TRBJ2-4, with TRBD1 matching 8 bases. With 4 bases clipped from V and 7 bases from J, the junction kept 16 bases outside the gene matches. The CDR3 contains 17 residues. From germline, CDR1 is SGDLS and CDR2 YYNGEE.

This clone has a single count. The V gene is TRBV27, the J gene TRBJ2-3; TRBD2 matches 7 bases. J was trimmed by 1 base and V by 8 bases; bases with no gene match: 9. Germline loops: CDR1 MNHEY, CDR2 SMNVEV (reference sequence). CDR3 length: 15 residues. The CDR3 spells CASGKAGRRTDTQYF. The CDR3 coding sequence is TGTGCCAGCGGAAAAGCGGGACGGCGCACAGATACGCAGTATTTT.

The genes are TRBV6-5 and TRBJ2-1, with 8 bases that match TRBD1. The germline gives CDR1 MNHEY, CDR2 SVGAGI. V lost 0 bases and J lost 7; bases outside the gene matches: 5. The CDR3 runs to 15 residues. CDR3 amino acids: CASSYSRQGRNEQFF. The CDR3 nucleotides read TGTGCCAGCAGTTACTCGAGACAGGGGAGAAATGAGCAGTTCTTC.

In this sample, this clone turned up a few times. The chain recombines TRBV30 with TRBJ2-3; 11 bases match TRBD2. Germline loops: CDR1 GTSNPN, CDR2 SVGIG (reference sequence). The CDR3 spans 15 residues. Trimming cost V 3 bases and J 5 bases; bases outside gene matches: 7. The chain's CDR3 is CAWSDSSGGRDTQYF. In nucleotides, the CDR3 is TGTGCCTGGAGCGATTCTAGCGGGGGGAGAGATACGCAGTATTTT.

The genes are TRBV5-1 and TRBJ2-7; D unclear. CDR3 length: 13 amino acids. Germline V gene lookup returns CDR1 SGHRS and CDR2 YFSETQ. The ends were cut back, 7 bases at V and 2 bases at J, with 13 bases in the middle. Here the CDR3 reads CASGEFETYEQYF. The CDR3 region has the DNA TGCGCCAGCGGAGAGTTCGAAACCTACGAGCAGTACTTC.

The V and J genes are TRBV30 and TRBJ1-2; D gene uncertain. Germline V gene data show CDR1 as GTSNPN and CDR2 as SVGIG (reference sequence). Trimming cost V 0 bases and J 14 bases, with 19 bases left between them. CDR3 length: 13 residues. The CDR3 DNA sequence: TGTGCCTGGAGTGTTATCGCTACGACCGGGCATACCTTC. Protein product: CAWSVIATTGHTF. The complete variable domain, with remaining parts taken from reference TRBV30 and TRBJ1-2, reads SQTIHQWPATLVQPVGSPLSLECTVEGTSNPNLYWYRQAAGRGLQLLFYSVGIGQISSEVPQNLSASRPQDRQFILSSKKLLLSDSGFYLCAWSVIATTGHTFGSGTRLTVV.

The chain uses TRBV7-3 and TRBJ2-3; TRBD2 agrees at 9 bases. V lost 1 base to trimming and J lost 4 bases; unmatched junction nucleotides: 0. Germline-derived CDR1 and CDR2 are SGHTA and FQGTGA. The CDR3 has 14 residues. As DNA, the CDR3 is TGTGCCAGCAGCTTAAGGACTAGCGCAGATACGCAGTATTTT. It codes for CASSLRTSADTQYF.